This entry features one T cell receptor beta chain sequence. These data are taken from a study of CD8 T cells in ankylosing spondylitis. MiXCR was run by TCRdb on the 5' RACE reads, yielding one entry per CDR3 protein. The table includes roughly 180,000 distinct CDR3 sequences, approximately 9% detected once. Trimming at V came to 3 bases and at J to 3 bases, leaving 4 bases not matched to a gene. Germline V gene lookup returns CDR1 MGHDK and CDR2 SYGVNS. The CDR3 consists of 14 residues. The sequence derives from a female donor with ankylosing spondylitis or in good health (not recorded which). The J gene is TRBJ2-7, the V gene TRBV25-1, with 8 bases identical to TRBD1. The sequenced material came from blood, either unsorted or a sorted T cell fraction (not recorded which). The CDR3 nucleotides read TGTGCCAGCAGTGAGCAAGACAGGGGCTACGAGCAGTACTTC. Amino acid sequence: CASSEQDRGYEQYF.